A selection of T cell receptor beta chains follows, all from one sample in a study of shared clonotypes between healthy human individuals. The protocol was immunoSEQ multiplex PCR, while the TCRdb copy is restricted to in-frame clones and leaves out a portion. The table includes 180,000 or so clones, 85% to 95% detected once. Input material: naive CD4+ T cells sorted from blood. These receptors were taken from a woman aged 25 to 45 in good health. Each CDR3 is given with its conserved first and last residue. Fields, in order: V gene, D gene, J gene, clone size, CDR3 protein, CDR3 DNA. A D gene is named only where the DNA matches it firmly. Not all rows give a size; the values are once, few, many and, for expanded clones, a class.

V gene: TRBV4-2
D gene: NA
J gene: TRBJ1-2
clone size: NA
CDR3 protein: CASSQDGGHGYTF
CDR3 DNA: TGTGCCAGCAGCCAAGATGGAGGGCATGGCTACACCTTC

V gene: TRBV6-5
D gene: TRBD1
J gene: TRBJ1-5
clone size: NA
CDR3 protein: CASSRGQSNQPQHF
CDR3 DNA: TGTGCCAGCAGCAGGGGGCAAAGCAATCAGCCCCAGCATTTT

V gene: TRBV7-8
D gene: TRBD2
J gene: TRBJ2-1
clone size: once
CDR3 protein: CASSLELAGGIGEQFF
CDR3 DNA: TGTGCCAGCAGCTTAGAACTAGCGGGCGGGATTGGGGAGCAGTTCTTC

V gene: TRBV4-1
D gene: TRBD2
J gene: TRBJ2-7
clone size: few
CDR3 protein: CASSQVAGTYEQYF
CDR3 DNA: TGCGCCAGCAGCCAAGTAGCGGGGACCTACGAGCAGTACTTC

V gene: TRBV4-2
D gene: NA
J gene: TRBJ2-6
clone size: NA
CDR3 protein: CASSPTPAYQGDLSGANVLTF
CDR3 DNA: TGTGCCAGCAGCCCGACCCCCGCCTACCAAGGGGACCTATCTGGGGCCAACGTCCTGACTTTC

V gene: TRBV6-1
D gene: NA
J gene: TRBJ1-3
clone size: NA
CDR3 protein: CASRRTGSSGNTIYF
CDR3 DNA: TGTGCCAGCAGACGCACAGGGAGTTCTGGAAACACCATATATTTT

V gene: TRBV4-2
D gene: NA
J gene: TRBJ2-1
clone size: NA
CDR3 protein: CASSQVGKALEQFF
CDR3 DNA: TGTGCCAGCAGCCAAGTCGGAAAAGCGCTTGAGCAGTTCTTC

V gene: TRBV28
D gene: NA
J gene: TRBJ1-3
clone size: few
CDR3 protein: CATQIARGNTIYF
CDR3 DNA: TGTGCCACCCAAATCGCACGAGGAAACACCATATATTTT

V gene: TRBV4-1
D gene: NA
J gene: TRBJ2-5
clone size: NA
CDR3 protein: CASSQAAGTPQETQYF
CDR3 DNA: TGCGCCAGCAGCCAGGCAGCCGGGACACCTCAAGAGACCCAGTACTTC

V gene: TRBV4-1
D gene: NA
J gene: TRBJ2-7
clone size: NA
CDR3 protein: CASSQVITGNYEQYF
CDR3 DNA: TGCGCCAGCAGCCAAGTAATCACAGGAAACTACGAGCAGTACTTC

V gene: TRBV30
D gene: NA
J gene: TRBJ1-4
clone size: NA
CDR3 protein: CAWSRRGSLGEKLFF
CDR3 DNA: TGTGCCTGGAGTCGCCGGGGTTCCCTCGGGGAAAAACTGTTTTTT

V gene: TRBV2
D gene: NA
J gene: TRBJ2-6
clone size: NA
CDR3 protein: CASPTGPGANVLTF
CDR3 DNA: TGTGCCAGCCCTACAGGGCCTGGGGCCAACGTCCTGACTTTC

V gene: TRBV4-2
D gene: NA
J gene: TRBJ1-1
clone size: NA
CDR3 protein: CASSQVPGREGGNTEAFF
CDR3 DNA: TGTGCCAGCAGCCAAGTACCGGGAAGGGAAGGTGGGAACACTGAAGCTTTCTTT

V gene: TRBV20-1
D gene: NA
J gene: TRBJ2-1
clone size: once
CDR3 protein: CSAPHEQFF
CDR3 DNA: TGCAGTGCTCCCCATGAGCAGTTCTTC

V gene: TRBV28
D gene: TRBD1
J gene: TRBJ1-5
clone size: NA
CDR3 protein: CASSLAGGLQPQHF
CDR3 DNA: TGTGCCAGCAGTTTGGCAGGGGGCCTTCAGCCCCAGCATTTT